This T cell receptor beta chain derives from a study of blood T cell repertoires in COVID-19. Across the study: Collection of acute and convalescent COVID-19 samples took place in the United States, Italy and Spain. Nucleic acid was either cDNA or gDNA, and it came from T cells, B-cell-depleted T cells, or PBMCs.

This clone was detected ten times or more. Other nucleotide sequences in the sample specify the same CDR3. Original methodology: Estimation of nucleated cell counts relied on the amplification of reference gene primers. This table comes from immunoSEQ multiplex PCR, and its TCRdb copy is limited to in-frame clones, with some not included. The DNA gave D and trimming, while V, J and clone size come from that table. This table holds 80,000 or so clones, 82% found once. This CDR3 comprises 15 residues. Germline values: CDR1 SGHRS, CDR2 YFSETQ. The V gene lost 0 bases and the J gene lost 0 bases, with 7 bases spanning the gap.

The sequenced sample was peripheral blood. The V gene is TRBV5-1, the J gene TRBJ2-1; tentatively, D is TRBD2 (6 bases). The TCR originated in a man aged 55-75 years with acute or convalescent COVID-19. The CDR3 spells CASSLDGSSYNEQFF. CDR3 sequence (DNA): TGCGCCAGCAGCTTGGACGGGAGCTCCTACAATGAGCAGTTCTTC.